The clone carrying this T cell receptor (beta chain) was observed a few times. Its antigen is unidentified. These data belong to a study of T cell responses to AZD1222 COVID-19 vaccine. Here immunoSEQ multiplex PCR was the method, and the copy in TCRdb shows in-frame clones only, minus some. The table lists approximately 98,000 clones, roughly 86% of them singletons. This CDR3 region has 15 residues. Germline assignment: CDR1 SNHLY and CDR2 FYNNEI. Losses at the gene ends were 7 bases for V and 4 bases for J; bases not matched to a gene: 8. Overall study results and limits: Mostly white British, mostly female donors; authors suggested clonal diversity may be underestimated. Rises in breadth and depth of Spike-specific TCRs came after two AZD1222 doses.

This receptor was identified in an adult in good health. This chain links TRBV2 with TRBJ1-3, with TRBD1 identical over 9 bases. The source was peripheral blood, collected on day 0 of AZD1222 vaccination. The CDR3 DNA reads as TGTGCCAGCACTCCGACAGGGGGTTCAGGAAACACCATATATTTT. This translates into CASTPTGGSGNTIYF.